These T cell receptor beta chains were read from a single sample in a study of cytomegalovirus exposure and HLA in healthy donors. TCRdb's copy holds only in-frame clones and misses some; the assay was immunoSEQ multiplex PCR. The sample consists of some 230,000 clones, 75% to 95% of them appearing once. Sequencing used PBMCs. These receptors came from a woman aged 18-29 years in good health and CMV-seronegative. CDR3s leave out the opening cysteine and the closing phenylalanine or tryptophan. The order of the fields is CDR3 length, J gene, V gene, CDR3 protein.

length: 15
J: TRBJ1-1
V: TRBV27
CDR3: ASSSATGVGGNTEAF

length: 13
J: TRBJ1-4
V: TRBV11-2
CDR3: ASSLERGRVEKLF

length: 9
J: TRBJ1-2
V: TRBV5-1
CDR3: ASSLGGGYT

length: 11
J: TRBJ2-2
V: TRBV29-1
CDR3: SAQYRGTGELF

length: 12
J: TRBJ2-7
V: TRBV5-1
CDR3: ASSLDGRELEQY

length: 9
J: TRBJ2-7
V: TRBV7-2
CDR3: ASSLSYEQY

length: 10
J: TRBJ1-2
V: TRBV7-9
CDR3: ASERGGGGYT

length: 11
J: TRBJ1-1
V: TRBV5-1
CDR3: ASSAGSDTEAF

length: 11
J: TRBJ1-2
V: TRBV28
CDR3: ASSPDRNYGYT

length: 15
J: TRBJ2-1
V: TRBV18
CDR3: ASSPRLQSVSYNEQF

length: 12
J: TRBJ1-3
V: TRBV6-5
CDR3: ASSYVGQRNTIY

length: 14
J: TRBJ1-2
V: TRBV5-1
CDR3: ASSAGTGGLNYGYT

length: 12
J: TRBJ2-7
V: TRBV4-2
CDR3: ASTTSGSSYEQY

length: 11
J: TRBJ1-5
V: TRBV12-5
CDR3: ASAQISNQPQH

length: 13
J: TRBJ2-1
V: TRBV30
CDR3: AWSRLSGSLNEQF

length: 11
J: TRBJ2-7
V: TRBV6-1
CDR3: ASGPSGLYEQY

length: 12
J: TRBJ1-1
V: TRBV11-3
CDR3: ASSSSGSGTVAF